A single T cell receptor beta chain is shown here with its context. Its antigen is undetermined. The time point is: cycle 4 day 1 (C4D1), after less than 7 weeks of nivolumab. All trial patients relapsed after autologous stem cell transplantation. This sample stems from a study of PD-1 blockade in classical Hodgkin lymphoma. Turning to the study itself: Each patient was given nivolumab 3 mg/kg through a vein every 2 weeks. Whole-study results and caveats: Patients who responded completely had about the same baseline diversity as newly diagnosed patients. Reported baseline diversity: healthy donors highest, relapsed/refractory patients lowest. The authors excluded patients who started nivolumab under 1 year after ASCT.

Generated by immunoSEQ multiplex PCR, the TCRdb table keeps only in-frame clones and is missing some. The repertoire has 100,000 or so clones, roughly nine tenths of them found once; the top ten carry over 15%. Germline lookup yields CDR1 MNHNS and CDR2 SASEGT. There are 15 residues in the CDR3. J lost 0 bases, V lost 3 bases, and 0 bases had no gene match. V and J are TRBV6-1 and TRBJ2-1; 9 bases are a match to TRBD2. The input for sequencing was peripheral blood mononuclear cells (PBMCs), taken before the fourth cycle of nivolumab. This clonotype originated in a human donor with classical Hodgkin lymphoma. Here the CDR3 reads CASSDSGSSYNEQFF. Here the CDR3 DNA reads TGTGCCAGCAGTGATAGCGGGAGCTCCTACAATGAGCAGTTCTTC.